Listed below are T cell receptor beta chains from one sample, sequenced in a study of shared clonotypes between healthy human individuals. Assay used: immunoSEQ multiplex PCR; TCRdb lists only in-frame clones, some missing. This table has about 2.1 million clones, approximately 94% appearing once. The sequencing input was naive CD8+ T cells from PBMCs. The source of these receptors is a man between 18 and 29 years old in good health. Some clones in this sample may be carry-over from other donors' samples. Each CDR3 is given with its conserved first and last residue. A D gene is named only where the DNA matches it firmly. Rows give clone size only sometimes, using once, few, many, or a class for an expanded clone.

>TRBV6-6|.|.|TRBJ2-7
CASSYADQGYEQYF
TGTGCCAGCAGTTACGCCGATCAGGGGTACGAGCAGTACTTC
>TRBV25-1|.|.|TRBJ1-2
CASSDGGGLGYTF
TGTGCCAGCAGTGATGGGGGTGGGCTTGGCTACACCTTC
>TRBV27|.|.|TRBJ2-2
CASSFLWDTGELFF
TGTGCCAGCAGTTTTTTGTGGGACACCGGGGAGCTGTTTTTT
>TRBV6-6|.|TRBD2|TRBJ2-7
CASSHGTSGSHEQYF
TGTGCCAGCAGTCACGGGACTAGCGGGAGTCACGAGCAGTACTTC
>TRBV7-3|.|.|TRBJ2-7
CASTSEEQYF
TGTGCCAGCACCTCGGAGGAACAGTACTTC
>TRBV28|.|.|TRBJ1-4
CASSLNGPLATNEKLFF
TGTGCCAGCAGTTTAAACGGACCCCTGGCAACTAATGAAAAACTGTTTTTT
>TRBV7-7|.|.|TRBJ2-2
CASSPILGFANTGELFF
TGTGCCAGCAGCCCGATATTGGGGTTCGCGAACACCGGGGAGCTGTTTTTT
>TRBV6-4|.|.|TRBJ1-5
CASRPRADSNQPQHF
TGTGCCAGCAGACCGAGAGCCGATAGCAATCAGCCCCAGCATTTT
>TRBV12-5|.|.|TRBJ2-1
CASGLDFPYEQFF
TGTGCTAGTGGTTTGGACTTCCCTTATGAGCAGTTCTTC
>TRBV9|.|.|TRBJ2-3
CASSVVGPTDTQYF
TGTGCCAGCAGCGTAGTGGGTCCCACAGATACGCAGTATTTT
>TRBV6-5|.|.|TRBJ1-1
CASSNSDPGTEAFF
TGTGCCAGCAGCAACTCGGACCCTGGGACTGAAGCTTTCTTT
>TRBV6-5|.|TRBD2|TRBJ2-1
CASSYTSGKDEQFF
TGTGCCAGCAGCTATACTAGCGGGAAGGATGAGCAGTTCTTC
>TRBV7-2|.|.|TRBJ2-1
CASSPGLFSYNEQFF
TGTGCCAGCAGCCCCGGACTATTCTCCTACAATGAGCAGTTCTTC
>TRBV7-3|.|.|TRBJ1-1
CASSLTPLRGGTEAFF
TGTGCCAGCAGCTTAACGCCCCTTAGGGGGGGCACTGAAGCTTTCTTT
>TRBV6-1|.|.|TRBJ1-4
CASSEAPYAEKLFF
TGTGCCAGCAGTGAAGCCCCGTACGCTGAAAAACTGTTTTTT
>TRBV28|.|TRBD2|TRBJ2-1
CASSPRYGTSVDNEQFF
TGTGCCAGCAGTCCGCGTTATGGGACTAGCGTTGACAATGAGCAGTTCTTC
>TRBV15|.|TRBD2|TRBJ2-1
CATSEDLAGGLGNEQFF
TGTGCCACCAGCGAAGACCTAGCGGGAGGCCTCGGGAATGAGCAGTTCTTC
>TRBV7-9|.|.|TRBJ2-7
CASSSEDGKPVRTYEQYF
TGTGCCAGCAGCTCTGAGGACGGAAAGCCCGTAAGGACCTACGAGCAGTACTTC
>TRBV5-4|.|.|TRBJ1-1
CASRVDRNTEAFF
TGTGCCAGCAGAGTAGACAGGAACACTGAAGCTTTCTTT
>TRBV9|.|TRBD2|TRBJ2-1
CASSATSGSDEQFF
TGTGCCAGCAGCGCGACTAGCGGGTCGGATGAGCAGTTCTTC
>TRBV19|.|.|TRBJ1-1
CAHLNTQPSTMNTEAFF
TGTGCCCACCTGAACACCCAACCTAGCACGATGAACACTGAAGCTTTCTTT
>TRBV10-3|.|TRBD2|TRBJ2-7
CAISSGSGIYEQYF
TGTGCCATCAGTAGCGGGAGCGGGATTTACGAGCAGTACTTC
>TRBV14|.|.|TRBJ2-2
CASSQESRSGELFF
TGTGCCAGCAGCCAGGAAAGTAGGTCCGGGGAGCTGTTTTTT
>TRBV27|.|TRBD2|TRBJ2-1
CASSLLGGSLNEQFF
TGTGCCAGCAGTTTGTTGGGCGGGAGTTTAAATGAGCAGTTCTTC
>TRBV7-9|.|TRBD2|TRBJ2-1
CASSARGAGDSYNEQFF
TGTGCCAGCAGCGCCCGGGGAGCGGGAGACTCCTACAATGAGCAGTTCTTC
>TRBV19|.|TRBD1|TRBJ1-3
CASSTRDRSSGNTIYF
TGTGCCAGTAGTACCCGGGACAGGAGCTCTGGAAACACCATATATTTT
>TRBV19|.|TRBD1|TRBJ2-1
CASSMIFSGQGHNEQFF
TGTGCCAGTAGTATGATCTTCTCGGGACAGGGGCACAATGAGCAGTTCTTC
>TRBV6-5|.|.|TRBJ2-7
CASSPSTGISYEQYF
TGTGCCAGCAGTCCGTCGACAGGAATCTCCTACGAGCAGTACTTC
>TRBV5-4|.|.|TRBJ1-2
CASSFDNPTETDYGYTF
TGTGCCAGCAGCTTTGATAATCCAACGGAAACTGACTATGGCTACACCTTC
>TRBV6-5|.|TRBD2|TRBJ2-1
CASSYLAGGPVEQFF
TGTGCCAGCAGTTACTTAGCGGGAGGGCCAGTTGAGCAGTTCTTC
>TRBV11-2|.|TRBD2|TRBJ2-1
CASSLGLAGSYNEQFF
TGTGCCAGCAGCTTAGGCCTAGCGGGATCCTACAATGAGCAGTTCTTC
>TRBV10-3|.|.|TRBJ1-4
CAISETAGNEKLFF
TGTGCCATCAGTGAGACAGCGGGTAATGAAAAACTGTTTTTT
>TRBV27|.|TRBD2|TRBJ2-7
CASLGRGDRPFSYEQYF
TGTGCCAGCCTTGGGCGGGGGGATCGCCCCTTCTCCTACGAGCAGTACTTC
>TRBV19|.|.|TRBJ1-1
CASSIGLRVYTEAFF
TGTGCCAGTAGTATCGGGTTGAGGGTTTACACTGAAGCTTTCTTT
>TRBV27|.|.|TRBJ2-7
CASSFRLGDYEQYF
TGTGCCAGCAGTTTTCGGCTGGGAGACTACGAGCAGTACTTC
>TRBV7-9|.|.|TRBJ1-2
CASSFGSAGVGSYGYTF
TGTGCCAGCAGCTTCGGGTCGGCTGGTGTAGGGAGCTATGGCTACACCTTC
>TRBV11-2|few|.|TRBJ2-7
CASSLGREQYF
TGTGCCAGCAGCTTAGGGAGAGAGCAGTACTTC
>TRBV5-6|.|.|TRBJ2-7
CASSFAQGGLEQYF
TGTGCCAGCAGCTTCGCTCAGGGGGGCCTCGAGCAGTACTTC
>TRBV27|.|TRBD1|TRBJ2-7
CASSPRTGGISLREQYF
TGTGCCAGCAGTCCCCGGACAGGGGGAATATCACTACGCGAGCAGTACTTC
>TRBV7-3|.|.|TRBJ1-3
CASSLWSGNTIYF
TGTGCCAGCAGCTTATGGTCGGGAAACACCATATATTTT
>TRBV6-5|.|.|TRBJ2-2
CASSYKGPRGTGELFF
TGTGCCAGCAGTTACAAGGGCCCCCGTGGCACCGGGGAGCTGTTTTTT
>TRBV5-1|once|TRBD1|TRBJ1-1
CASSRRTGDTEAFF
TGCGCCAGCAGCCGCCGGACAGGGGACACTGAAGCTTTCTTT
>TRBV28|.|.|TRBJ1-1
CASRRDFGTEAFF
TGTGCCAGCAGGCGGGACTTTGGAACTGAAGCTTTCTTT
>TRBV28|.|TRBD2|TRBJ2-1
CASSLSSGSYEQFF
TGTGCCAGCAGTTTGTCTAGCGGGAGCTATGAGCAGTTCTTC
>TRBV5-1|.|TRBD1|TRBJ1-4
CASSPDRARNEKLFF
TGCGCCAGCAGTCCCGACAGGGCCAGGAATGAAAAACTGTTTTTT
>TRBV19|.|.|TRBJ2-7
CASSIGVGSGEQYF
TGTGCCAGTAGTATAGGAGTGGGAAGTGGGGAGCAGTACTTC
>TRBV29-1|.|.|TRBJ1-1
CTAVWNTEAFF
TGCACCGCGGTTTGGAACACTGAAGCTTTCTTT
>TRBV6-1|few|.|TRBJ2-7
CASSVPYEQYF
TGTGCCAGCAGTGTCCCCTACGAGCAGTACTTC
>TRBV15|.|TRBD2|TRBJ2-1
CASGTSGNEQFF
TGTGCCAGCGGGACTAGCGGGAATGAGCAGTTCTTC
>TRBV10-2|.|TRBD1|TRBJ1-1
CASTGGTEAFF
TGCGCCAGCACAGGGGGGACTGAAGCTTTCTTT